These 19 T cell receptor beta chains share one sample of origin, sequenced in a study of cytomegalovirus exposure and HLA in healthy donors. Researchers ran the PCR with 60 Vbeta and 13 Jbeta primers. The data were produced by immunoSEQ multiplex PCR, yet TCRdb's version contains in-frame clones alone and is incomplete. Among some 120,000 clones, approximately 8.8% were seen once, and the ten largest hold 5% to 7%. The sample comprised PBMCs. All receptors come from a man in his forties or fifties in good health and CMV-seronegative.

The rearrangement joins TRBV29-1 to TRBJ1-5; 8 bases agree with TRBD1. The ends lost 5 bases at V and 4 bases at J; junction bases unmatched: 7. Germline V gene sequence: CDR1 SQVTM, CDR2 ANQGSEA. This CDR3 has 14 residues. The CDR3 here is CSVSGGAGNQPQHF. CDR3 sequence (DNA): TGCAGCGTTTCAGGGGGCGCGGGGAATCAGCCCCAGCATTTT.

The rearrangement uses TRBV29-1 and TRBJ1-5; no definite D call. CDR3 size: 14 residues. The V gene lost 5 bases and the J gene lost 4 bases, with 15 bases spanning the gap. CDR1 SQVTM and CDR2 ANQGSEA come from the germline V gene. CDR3 region: CSVLVGSKNQPQHF. For the CDR3, the DNA is TGCAGCGTTTTAGTGGGGAGTAAGAATCAGCCCCAGCATTTT.

This clone was observed a handful of times. The chain has TRBV7-9 and TRBJ1-5; D ambiguous. V was pared by 1 base and J by 4 bases, with 8 bases between. This CDR3 comprises 14 residues. The V gene's germline CDR1 is SEHNR and CDR2 FQNEAQ (reference sequence). The CDR3 DNA is TGTGCCAGCAGCTTAGGGGAGGCTAATCAGCCCCAGCATTTT. Its translation is CASSLGEANQPQHF. Full variable domain (remainder filled in from reference TRBV7-9 and TRBJ1-5): DTGVSQNPRHKITKRGQNVTFRCDPISEHNRLYWYRQTLGQGPEFLTYFQNEAQLEKSRLLSDRFSAERPKGSFSTLEIQRTEQGDSAMYLCASSLGEANQPQHFGDGTRLSIL.

In its sample, this clone was seen a few times. This sequence joins TRBV6-1 and TRBJ2-5, with 7 bases lining up with TRBD1. CDR1 and CDR2 from the germline V gene are MNHNS and SASEGT. CDR3 length equals 15 residues. V was pared by 2 bases and J by 2 bases, with 5 bases of the junction left unmatched. The CDR3 DNA sequence: TGTGCCAGCAGTGAACTGACAGGGAGACAAGAGACCCAGTACTTC. Translation gives CASSELTGRQETQYF.

In its sample, this clone was seen a few times. The CDR3 reads CASSYTGGGQETQYF. The CDR3 bases are TGTGCCAGCAGTTACACCGGGGGGGGCCAAGAGACCCAGTACTTC. The V and J genes are TRBV6-5 and TRBJ2-5; TRBD2 agrees at 8 bases. Germline CDR1 reads MNHEY; CDR2 reads SVGAGI. The CDR3 covers 15 residues. V dropped 2 bases and J dropped 1; count of bases not matched to a gene: 3.

The chain carries TRBV28 and TRBJ1-4; D unresolved. The germline CDR1 and CDR2 sequences are MDHEN and SYDVKM. CDR3 length: 14 residues. Trimming cost V 5 bases and J 5 bases, with 12 bases left between them. The CDR3 bases are TGTGCCAGCAGTCCGGAGGACCTGAATGAAAAACTGTTTTTT. This encodes CASSPEDLNEKLFF.

This clone was observed a handful of times. V usage is TRBV19 and J usage is TRBJ1-5; D gene ambiguous. The V end was cut by 3 bases, the J end by 4 bases, with 10 bases between. CDR1 is LNHDA and CDR2 is SQIVND in the germline V gene (reference sequence). The CDR3 totals 14 residues. CDR3: CASSITTGNQPQHF. The CDR3 DNA reads TGTGCCAGTAGTATTACGACGGGGAATCAGCCCCAGCATTTT.

This clone has only one observation. The J gene is TRBJ2-4, the V gene TRBV19; TRBD1 matches at 7 bases. This CDR3 spans 13 amino acids. Germline CDR1 is LNHDA and CDR2 is SQIVND (reference sequence). The ends lost 6 bases at V and 9 bases at J; junction bases unmatched: 8. The CDR3 spells CASRGGRGGIQYF. Written as DNA, the CDR3 is TGTGCCAGTAGAGGGGGCCGTGGAGGCATTCAGTACTTC.

This clone came up a few times. This chain links TRBV30 with TRBJ2-2; D possibly corresponds to TRBD2 (5 bases). With 2 bases removed from V and 4 bases from J, the gap between germline ends came to 8 bases. The CDR3 runs to 13 residues. Germline lookup yields CDR1 GTSNPN and CDR2 SVGIG (reference sequence). CDR3 sequence (DNA): TGTGCCTGGAGTCGACTAATCACCGGGGAGCTGTTTTTT. Its translation: CAWSRLITGELFF.

This chain connects TRBV4-1 to TRBJ2-3; 14 bases map to TRBD2. The CDR3 runs to 17 residues. With V trimmed by 2 bases and J by 5 bases, 6 bases remained unmatched. Germline V CDR1 and CDR2: MGHRA, YSYEKL. The CDR3 protein is CASSQPRLAGGLDTQYF. In DNA, the CDR3 is TGCGCCAGCAGCCAACCCAGACTAGCGGGGGGGTTAGATACGCAGTATTTT.

The chain joins TRBV4-2 to TRBJ2-3; 12 bases are a match to TRBD2. Trimming removed 2 bases from V and 0 bases from J; junction bases left unmatched: 12. This CDR3 spans 20 amino acids. Germline CDR1 is LGHNA and CDR2 is YNFKEQ. The CDR3 bases are TGTGCCAGCAGCCAACCTTGGCGGACTAGCGGGGCCTCTAGCACAGATACGCAGTATTTT. Protein: CASSQPWRTSGASSTDTQYF.

The chain has TRBV7-2 and TRBJ1-1; 12 bases match TRBD1. Germline V gene data show CDR1 as SGHTA and CDR2 as FQGNSA. V shed 1 base and J 1 base; nucleotides not matched to a gene: 7. The CDR3 has 18 amino acids. This chain's CDR3 is CASSLGGQGAGRNTEAFF. CDR3 nucleotides: TGTGCCAGCAGCTTAGGGGGACAGGGGGCGGGGAGGAACACTGAAGCTTTCTTT.

The chain combines TRBV9 with TRBJ1-2; no definite D call. The CDR3 extends over 14 amino acids. The germline CDR1 and CDR2 sequences are SGDLS and YYNGEE. V was pared by 4 bases and J by 5 bases, with 15 bases between. The CDR3 is CASSPFEGSYGYTF. The CDR3 bases are TGTGCCAGCAGCCCCTTCGAGGGTAGTTATGGCTACACCTTC.

The sample holds a few counts of this clone. The V and J genes are TRBV5-1 and TRBJ2-3; possibly TRBD2 for D (5 bases). V was clipped by 0 bases and J by 6 bases, with 14 bases between them. The CDR3 runs to 15 residues. Germline V gives CDR1 SGHRS, CDR2 YFSETQ. The CDR3 is CASSLGIDGGDTQYF. CDR3 sequence (DNA): TGCGCCAGCAGCTTGGGAATTGACGGCGGGGATACGCAGTATTTT.

In its sample, this clone was seen a few times. The chain recombines TRBV11-2 with TRBJ1-1; 7 nucleotides line up with TRBD1. Unmatched junction bases numbered 10, after V lost 6 bases and J lost 6 bases. The CDR3 contains 14 residues. Germline values: CDR1 SGHAT, CDR2 FQNNGV. In nucleotides, the CDR3 is TGTGCCAGCAGGAGCCGGGACAGTTATGCTGAAGCTTTCTTT. Encoded protein: CASRSRDSYAEAFF.

This clone was detected only a few times. V gene TRBV19 combines with J gene TRBJ2-7; D is perhaps TRBD2 (7 bases). Trimming cost V 1 base and J 5 bases, with 12 bases left between them. Germline assignment: CDR1 LNHDA and CDR2 SQIVND (reference sequence). CDR3 length: 14 amino acids. The CDR3 loop is CASSIAAGAHEQYF. The CDR3 DNA reads TGTGCCAGTAGTATAGCTGCGGGGGCCCACGAGCAGTACTTC.

The CDR3 DNA reads TGTGCCAGCAGCCCCCGGGAGAATAGCAATCAGCCCCAGCATTTT. Protein product: CASSPRENSNQPQHF. This chain joins TRBV7-8 and TRBJ1-5; D is undetermined. Trimming pared 5 bases from V and 0 bases from J, leaving 11 bases between. CDR1 is SGHVS, CDR2 FQNEAQ, per germline. This CDR3 has 15 residues.

The sample holds a few counts of this clone. V usage is TRBV2 and J usage is TRBJ2-7; possible D gene TRBD1, 6 bases. From germline, CDR1 is SNHLY and CDR2 FYNNEI. This CDR3 comprises 15 residues. V was pared by 7 bases and J by 2 bases, with 18 bases between. The CDR3 here is CASTHRDTYPYEQYF. CDR3 nucleotides: TGTGCCAGCACCCACCGGGACACCTATCCCTACGAGCAGTACTTC.

There are a few counts of this clone. The chain recombines TRBV9 with TRBJ2-3; 11 nucleotides match TRBD2. Germline V gene lookup returns CDR1 SGDLS and CDR2 YYNGEE. Unmatched junction bases numbered 3, after V lost 2 bases and J lost 4 bases. The CDR3 runs to 15 residues. The CDR3 region is CASSVSGGASDTQYF. CDR3 coding DNA: TGTGCCAGCAGCGTTAGCGGGGGGGCTTCAGATACGCAGTATTTT.